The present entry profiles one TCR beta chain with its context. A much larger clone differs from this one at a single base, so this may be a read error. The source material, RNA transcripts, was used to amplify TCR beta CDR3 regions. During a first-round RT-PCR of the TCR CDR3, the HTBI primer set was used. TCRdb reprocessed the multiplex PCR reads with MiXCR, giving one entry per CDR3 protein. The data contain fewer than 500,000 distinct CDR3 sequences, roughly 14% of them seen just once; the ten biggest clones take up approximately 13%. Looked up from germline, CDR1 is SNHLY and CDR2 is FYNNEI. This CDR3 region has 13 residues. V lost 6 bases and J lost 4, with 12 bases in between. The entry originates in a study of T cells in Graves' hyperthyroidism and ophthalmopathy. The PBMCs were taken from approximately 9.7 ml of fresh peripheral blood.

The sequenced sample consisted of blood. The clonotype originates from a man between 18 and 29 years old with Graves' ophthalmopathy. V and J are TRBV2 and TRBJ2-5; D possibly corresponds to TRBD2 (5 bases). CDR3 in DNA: TGTGCCAGCAGGAGAGGGTGGTCAGAGACCCAGTACTTC. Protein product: CASRRGWSETQYF.